The clone carrying this T cell receptor beta chain was detected ten times or more. Its antigen is currently unknown. Investigators took RNA and DNA out together from 20-30 mg of unsorted bulk tissue. Patients underwent surgical resection for primary liver carcinoma. CDR1 and CDR2 from the germline V gene are MGHRA and YSYEKL. This CDR3 region has 18 residues. Losses at the gene ends were 0 bases for V and 0 bases for J; bases not matched to a gene: 5. A constant-region primer primed TCR beta cDNA synthesis from roughly 500 ng of total RNA. Employing slightly modified ARM-PCR, three nested multiplex PCR rounds were run, and these gave rise to the TCR beta libraries. TRBV1-TRBV30 forward primers and a C-beta reverse primer were used in the first two PCR rounds, which each ran for about 10 cycles. TCRdb re-called the multiplex PCR reads with MiXCR, one entry per CDR3 protein. The sample lists approximately 60,000 distinct CDR3 sequences; around 64% were seen once.

This record comes from a study of tumor-infiltrating lymphocytes in primary liver carcinoma. At the level of the study: Productive TCRbeta reads per sample were roughly 3.5 to 8 million, not differing by tissue. Notes on the study in general: Tumor-adjacent and tumor-blood pairs showed less overlap than tumor region pairs. Blood trailed tumors significantly in top-250-clone fraction (p = 0.039).

The sequence derives from a man in his forties with primary liver carcinoma and hepatitis B virus infection. The sequencing input was liver tumor tissue from sampling region 2. Subset reported: tumor region T2, inferior pole. The gene calls are TRBV4-1 and TRBJ2-3, with 11 bases aligning to TRBD2. For the CDR3, the DNA is TGCGCCAGCAGCCAAGATCCGACTAGCGGGGTTAGCACAGATACGCAGTATTTT. Translated: CASSQDPTSGVSTDTQYF.